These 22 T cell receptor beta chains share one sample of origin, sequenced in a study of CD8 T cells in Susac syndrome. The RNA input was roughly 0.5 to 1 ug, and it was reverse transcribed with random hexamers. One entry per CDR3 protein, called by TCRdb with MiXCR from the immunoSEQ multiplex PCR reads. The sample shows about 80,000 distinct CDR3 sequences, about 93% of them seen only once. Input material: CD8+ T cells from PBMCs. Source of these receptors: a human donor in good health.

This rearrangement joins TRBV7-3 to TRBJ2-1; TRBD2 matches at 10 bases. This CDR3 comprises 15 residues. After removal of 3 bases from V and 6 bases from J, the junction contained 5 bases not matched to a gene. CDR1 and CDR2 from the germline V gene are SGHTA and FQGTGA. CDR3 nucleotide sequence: TGTGCCAGCAGCTTTACGGGACTAGCGCCCAATGAGCAGTTCTTC. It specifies CASSFTGLAPNEQFF.

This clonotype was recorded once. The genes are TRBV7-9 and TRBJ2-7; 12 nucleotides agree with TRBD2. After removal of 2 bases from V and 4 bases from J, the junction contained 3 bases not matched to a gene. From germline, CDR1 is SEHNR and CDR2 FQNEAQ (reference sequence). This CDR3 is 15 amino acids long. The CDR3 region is CASSLFLAGGYEQYF. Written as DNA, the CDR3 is TGTGCCAGCAGCTTATTTCTAGCGGGGGGGTACGAGCAGTACTTC.

The CDR3 here is CASSLGGSEQYV. CDR3 DNA sequence: TGTGCCAGCAGTTTGGGTGGGTCCGAGCAGTACGTC. This chain connects TRBV12-3 or TRBV12-4 to TRBJ2-7; no definite D call. Trimming cost V 3 bases and J 6 bases, with 9 bases left between them. The CDR3 length is 12 residues.

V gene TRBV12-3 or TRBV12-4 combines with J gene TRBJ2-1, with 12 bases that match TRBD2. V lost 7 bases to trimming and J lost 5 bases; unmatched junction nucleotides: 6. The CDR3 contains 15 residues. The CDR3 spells CASNLAGGPNNEQFF. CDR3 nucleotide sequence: TGTGCCAGCAACCTAGCGGGAGGGCCCAACAATGAGCAGTTCTTC.

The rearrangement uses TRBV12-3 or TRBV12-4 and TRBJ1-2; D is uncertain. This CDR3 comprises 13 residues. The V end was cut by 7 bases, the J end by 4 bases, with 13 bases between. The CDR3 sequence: CASTSGVFYGYTF. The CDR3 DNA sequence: TGTGCCAGCACCAGCGGGGTTTTCTATGGCTACACCTTC.

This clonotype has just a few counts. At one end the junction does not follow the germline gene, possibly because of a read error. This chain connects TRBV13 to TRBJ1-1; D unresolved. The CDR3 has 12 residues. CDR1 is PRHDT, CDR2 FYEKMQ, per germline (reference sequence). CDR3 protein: CASSLGVTEAFF. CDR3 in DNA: TGCGCCAGCAGCCTCGGAGTAACTGAAGCTTTCTTT.

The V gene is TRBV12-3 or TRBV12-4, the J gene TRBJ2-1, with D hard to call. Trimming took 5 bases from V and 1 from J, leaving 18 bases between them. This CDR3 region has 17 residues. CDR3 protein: CASSDSPGIGSYNEQFF. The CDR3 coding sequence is TGTGCCAGCAGTGATTCGCCTGGTATCGGTTCCTACAATGAGCAGTTCTTC.

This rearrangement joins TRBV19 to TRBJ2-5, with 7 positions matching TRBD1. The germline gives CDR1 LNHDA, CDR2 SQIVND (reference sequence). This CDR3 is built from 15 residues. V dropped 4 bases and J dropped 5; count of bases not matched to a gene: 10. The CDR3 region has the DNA TGTGCCAGTAGTACCGGGACAGCTTTATGGGAGACCCAGTACTTC. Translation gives CASSTGTALWETQYF.

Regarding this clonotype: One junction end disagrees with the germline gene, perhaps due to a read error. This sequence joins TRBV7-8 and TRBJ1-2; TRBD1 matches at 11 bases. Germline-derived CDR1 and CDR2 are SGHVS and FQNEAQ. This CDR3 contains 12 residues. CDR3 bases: TGTGCCAGCAGTCCGGGACAGGGGGGGCCTTTCTTC. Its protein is CASSPGQGGPFF.

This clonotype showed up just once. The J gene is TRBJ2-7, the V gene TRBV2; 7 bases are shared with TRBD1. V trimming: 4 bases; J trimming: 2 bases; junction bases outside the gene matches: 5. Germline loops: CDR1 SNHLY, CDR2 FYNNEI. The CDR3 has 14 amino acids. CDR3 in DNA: TGTGCCAGCAGTGCAGGACAGGAGCCCTACGAGCAGTACTTC. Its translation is CASSAGQEPYEQYF.

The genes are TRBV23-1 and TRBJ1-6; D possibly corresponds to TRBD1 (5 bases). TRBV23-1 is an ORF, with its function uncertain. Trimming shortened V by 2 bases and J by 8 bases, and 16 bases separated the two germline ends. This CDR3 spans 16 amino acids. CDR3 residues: CASSQGRGRDHSPLHF. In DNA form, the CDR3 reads TGCGCCAGCAGTCAAGGAAGGGGCCGGGACCATTCACCCCTCCACTTT.

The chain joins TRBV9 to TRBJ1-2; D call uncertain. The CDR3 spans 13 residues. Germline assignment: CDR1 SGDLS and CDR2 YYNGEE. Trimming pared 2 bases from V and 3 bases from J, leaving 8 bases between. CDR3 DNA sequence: TGTGCCAGCAGCGTTAGGGATCACTATGGCTACACCTTC. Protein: CASSVRDHYGYTF.

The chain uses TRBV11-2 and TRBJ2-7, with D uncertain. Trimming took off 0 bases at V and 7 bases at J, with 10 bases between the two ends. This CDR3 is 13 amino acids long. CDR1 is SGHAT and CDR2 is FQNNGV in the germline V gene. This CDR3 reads CASSLEPLREQYV. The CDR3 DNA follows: TGTGCCAGCAGCTTAGAACCGCTCCGGGAGCAGTACGTC.

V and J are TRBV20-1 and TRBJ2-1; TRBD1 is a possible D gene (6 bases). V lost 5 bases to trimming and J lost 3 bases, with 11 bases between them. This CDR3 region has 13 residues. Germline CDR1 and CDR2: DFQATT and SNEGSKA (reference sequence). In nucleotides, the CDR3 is TGCAGTGCTCCCCGGGACAACTACAATGAGCAGTTCTTC. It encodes CSAPRDNYNEQFF.

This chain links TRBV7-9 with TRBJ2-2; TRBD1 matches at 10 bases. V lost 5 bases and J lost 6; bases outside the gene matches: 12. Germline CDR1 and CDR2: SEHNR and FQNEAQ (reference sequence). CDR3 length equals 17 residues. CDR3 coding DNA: TGTGCCAGCAGCCCCAGAAGACAGGGGGCGTCCGCCGGGGAGCTGTTTTTT. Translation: CASSPRRQGASAGELFF.

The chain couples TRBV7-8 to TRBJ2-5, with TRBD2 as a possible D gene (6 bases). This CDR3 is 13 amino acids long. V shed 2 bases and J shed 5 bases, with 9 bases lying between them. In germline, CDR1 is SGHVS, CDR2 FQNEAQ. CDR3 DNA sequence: TGTGCCAGCAGCTTATTCCGGGGGGAGACCCAGTACTTC. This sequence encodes CASSLFRGETQYF.

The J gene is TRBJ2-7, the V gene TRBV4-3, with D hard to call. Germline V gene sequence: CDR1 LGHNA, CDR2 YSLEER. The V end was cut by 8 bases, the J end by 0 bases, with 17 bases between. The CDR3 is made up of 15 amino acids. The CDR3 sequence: CASAQGNTASYEQYF. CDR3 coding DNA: TGCGCCAGCGCCCAAGGAAACACGGCCTCCTACGAGCAGTACTTC.

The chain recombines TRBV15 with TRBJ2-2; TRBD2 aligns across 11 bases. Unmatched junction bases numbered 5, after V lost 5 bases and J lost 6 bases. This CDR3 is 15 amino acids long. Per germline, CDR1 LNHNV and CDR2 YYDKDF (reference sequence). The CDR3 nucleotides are TGTGCCACCAGCGGCAGACTAGCGGGGTCCGGGGAGCTGTTTTTT. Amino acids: CATSGRLAGSGELFF.

CDR3 in DNA: TGTGCCAGCAGTTTCGGTAGCTACACTGAAGCTTTCTTT. Protein sequence: CASSFGSYTEAFF. V is TRBV27 and J is TRBJ1-1; no clear D gene. CDR3 size: 13 residues. V lost 3 bases to trimming and J lost 3 bases, with 8 bases between them. Germline CDR1 MNHEY, CDR2 SMNVEV (reference sequence).

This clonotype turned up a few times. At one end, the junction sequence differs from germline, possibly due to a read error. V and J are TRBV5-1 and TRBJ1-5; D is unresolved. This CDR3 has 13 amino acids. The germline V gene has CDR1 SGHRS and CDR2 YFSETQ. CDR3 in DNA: TGTGCCAGCTCACTGGCGGGCAATCAGCCCCAGCATTTT. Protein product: CASSLAGNQPQHF. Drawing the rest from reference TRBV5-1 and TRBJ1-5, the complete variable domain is KAGVTQTPRYLIKTRGQQVTLSCSPISGHRSVSWYQQTPGQGLQFLFEYFSETQRNKGNFPGRFSGRQFSNSRSEMNVSTLELGDSALYLCASSLAGNQPQHFGDGTRLSIL.

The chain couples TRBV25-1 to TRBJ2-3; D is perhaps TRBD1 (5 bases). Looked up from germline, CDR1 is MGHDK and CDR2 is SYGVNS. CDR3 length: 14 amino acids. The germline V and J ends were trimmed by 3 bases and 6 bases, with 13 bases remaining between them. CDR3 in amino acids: CASSDHRLMDTQYF. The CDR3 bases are TGTGCCAGCAGTGATCACAGGCTAATGGATACGCAGTATTTT.

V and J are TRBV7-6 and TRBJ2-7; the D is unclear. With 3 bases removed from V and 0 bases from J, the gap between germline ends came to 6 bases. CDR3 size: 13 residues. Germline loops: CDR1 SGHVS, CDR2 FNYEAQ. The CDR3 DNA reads TGTGCCAGCAGCTTCTCTGCCTCCTACGAGCAGTACGTC. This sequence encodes CASSFSASYEQYV.